This T cell receptor (beta chain) was identified in a study of early T cells in non-severe SARS-CoV-2 infection (dated by TCRdb to 2020 to 2023). A note on the overall study: Because TCR sequencing relied on bulk RNA taken from unsorted whole blood, pairing of alpha and beta chains was not possible.

CDR1 SGHKS and CDR2 YYEKEE are derived from the germline V gene (reference sequence). V has 4 bases trimmed and J has 7 bases trimmed; junction bases matching no gene number 10. There are 14 amino acids in the CDR3, from cysteine to phenylalanine inclusive. Only the CDR3 portion is preserved as DNA: 42 bases, with reading frame beginning at the first base. The study was a case-control design nested within a healthcare worker cohort in London, UK, with weekly nasopharyngeal swab PCR tests and blood sampling. Between 23 and 31 March 2020, the week of the UK lockdown, healthcare workers were enrolled and then followed up weekly for as long as 16 weeks. This clonotype was found many times. Its antigen is unknown. Within one base of it there is no much larger clone, and no base qualities were kept. Summary of the overall study and its limitations: VDJdb matching was skewed toward anti-spike CD8 responses and likely underestimated virus-specific expansions, missing private and CD4 specificities.

Receptor amplification or capture employed 5' RACE. The data were produced on a NextSeq 500. To correct for sequencing error and PCR bias, the TCR library protocol tagged individual cDNA molecules with unique molecular identifiers. Both TCR alpha and beta chains were sequenced, and tight co-correlation was observed between alpha and beta sequence abundances in each sample. As for how the authors treated the data: V gene, J gene and CDR3 annotation of TCR sequences was performed with Decombinator V4. Expanded TCRs were defined as changing significantly between any two time points under a Poisson model with p below 0.0001. TCR abundances were normalised to the total number of TCRs sequenced per sample and were expressed as counts per million. TRAV1-2 paired with TRAJ12, TRAJ20 or TRAJ33 defined MAIT TCRs, while TRAV10 paired with TRAJ18 defined iNKT TCRs. A search of VDJdb, accessed on 1 November 2021, was run for TCRs annotated to CMV, EBV and SARS-CoV-2, with TCRs annotated for multiple antigens excluded. TCRdb's own reprocessing of the public reads used fastp at Q25 and MiXCR and kept productive beta chains. Each CDR3 protein appears once, grouped with its most common genes and DNA. The V and J calls reflect TCRdb's pipeline rather than the authors' work. In this sample the table shows about 55,000 distinct CDR3 sequences, around 6.6% of which occur a single time. The ten largest make up 5.8% of the sample.

The origin of this receptor is an adult who was a healthcare worker with PCR-confirmed SARS-CoV-2 infection or an uninfected control (not recorded which). The receptor chain draws on TRBV5-5 and TRBJ2-7; the junction holds 8 bases that match TRBD1. The source material was whole blood, sampled at baseline. The sequenced DNA is TGTGCCAGCAGCCTCGGACAGGGTTTGTGGGAGCAGTACTTC. It specifies CASSLGQGLWEQYF.